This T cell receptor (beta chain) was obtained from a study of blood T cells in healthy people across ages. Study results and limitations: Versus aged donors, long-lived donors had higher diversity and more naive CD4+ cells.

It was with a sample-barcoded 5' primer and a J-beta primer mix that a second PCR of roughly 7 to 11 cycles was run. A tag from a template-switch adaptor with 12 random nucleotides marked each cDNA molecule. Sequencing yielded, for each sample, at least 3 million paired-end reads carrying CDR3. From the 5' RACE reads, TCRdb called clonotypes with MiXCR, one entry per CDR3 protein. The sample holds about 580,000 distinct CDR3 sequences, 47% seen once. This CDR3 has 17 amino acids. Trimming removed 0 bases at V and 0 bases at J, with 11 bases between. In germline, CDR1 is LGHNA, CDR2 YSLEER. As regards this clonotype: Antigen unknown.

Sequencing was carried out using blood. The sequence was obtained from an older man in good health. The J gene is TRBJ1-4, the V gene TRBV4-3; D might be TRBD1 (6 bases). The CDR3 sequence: CASSQDAGAATNEKLFF. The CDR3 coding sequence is TGCGCCAGCAGCCAAGATGCAGGGGCGGCAACTAATGAAAAACTGTTTTTT.